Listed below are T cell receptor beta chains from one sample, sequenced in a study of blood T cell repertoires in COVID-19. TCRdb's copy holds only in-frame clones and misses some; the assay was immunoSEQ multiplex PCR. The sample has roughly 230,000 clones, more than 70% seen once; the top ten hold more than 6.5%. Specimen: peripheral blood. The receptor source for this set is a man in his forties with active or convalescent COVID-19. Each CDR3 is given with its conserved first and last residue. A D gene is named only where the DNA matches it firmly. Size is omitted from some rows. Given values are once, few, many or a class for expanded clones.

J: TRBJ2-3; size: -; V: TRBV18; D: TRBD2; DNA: TGTGCCAGCCTCGGGGGGTACACAGATACGCAGTATTTT; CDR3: CASLGGYTDTQYF
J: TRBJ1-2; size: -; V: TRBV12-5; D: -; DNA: TGTGCTAGTGGCCTTCCCACAACTCGGGTATCCTATGGCTACACCTTC; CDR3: CASGLPTTRVSYGYTF
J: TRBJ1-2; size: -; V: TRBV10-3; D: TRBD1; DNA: TGTGCCATTGGGACAGGGGTGGGCTATGGCTACACCTTC; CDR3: CAIGTGVGYGYTF
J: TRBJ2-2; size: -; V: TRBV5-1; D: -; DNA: TGCGCCAGCAGCTTTTTGAAGGGGATGGACACCGGGGAGCTGTTTTTT; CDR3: CASSFLKGMDTGELFF
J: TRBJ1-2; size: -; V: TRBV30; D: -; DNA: TGTGCCTGGAAATACGGGGGTGGGGGCTACACCTTC; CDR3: CAWKYGGGGYTF
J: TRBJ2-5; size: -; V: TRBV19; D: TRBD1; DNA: TGTGCCAGTAGTATGCTCGGGACAGCTCAAGAGACCCAGTACTTC; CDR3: CASSMLGTAQETQYF
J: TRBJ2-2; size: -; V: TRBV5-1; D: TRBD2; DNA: TGCGCCAGCAGCCGACTACCGGGACTAGCGGGAGCGCAGACCGGGGAGCTGTTTTTT; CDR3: CASSRLPGLAGAQTGELFF
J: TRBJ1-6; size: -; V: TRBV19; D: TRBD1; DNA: TGTGCCAGTAGGGAGACGGGGACAGGCAATTCACCCCTCCACTTT; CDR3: CASRETGTGNSPLHF
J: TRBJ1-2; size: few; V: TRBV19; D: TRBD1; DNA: TGTGCCAGTAGGGTAACAGGGGGCGCGCGCTACACCTTC; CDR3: CASRVTGGARYTF
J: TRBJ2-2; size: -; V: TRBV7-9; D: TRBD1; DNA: TGTGCCAGCAGGCCGAACGACAGGGTGTCCGGGGAGCTGTTTTTT; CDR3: CASRPNDRVSGELFF
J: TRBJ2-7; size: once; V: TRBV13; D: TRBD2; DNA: TGTGCCAGCAGTAGACTAGCGGGAGGGCAAAGCGAGCAGTACTTC; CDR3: CASSRLAGGQSEQYF
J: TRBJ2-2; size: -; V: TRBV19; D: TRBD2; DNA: TGTGCCAGTAGTTTCTACTCGGGGGGGGAAAACACCGGGGAGCTGTTTTTT; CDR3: CASSFYSGGENTGELFF
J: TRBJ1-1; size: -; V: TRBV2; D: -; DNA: TGTGCCAGCAGTCGGTACACTGAAGCTTTCTTT; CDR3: CASSRYTEAFF
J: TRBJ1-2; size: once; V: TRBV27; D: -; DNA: TGTGCCAGCAGTTTGACATCGGATGGCTACACCTTC; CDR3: CASSLTSDGYTF
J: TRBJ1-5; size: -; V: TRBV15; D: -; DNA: TGTGCCACCAGCAGAGGCGGAGTTAGCAATCAGCCCCAGCATTTT; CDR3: CATSRGGVSNQPQHF
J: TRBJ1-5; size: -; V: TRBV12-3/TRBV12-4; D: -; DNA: TGTGCCAGCAGTTTACAGGGAAATCAGCCCCAGCATTTT; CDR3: CASSLQGNQPQHF
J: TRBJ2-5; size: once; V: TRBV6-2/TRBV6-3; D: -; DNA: TGTGCCAGCAGCCAATCACAAGAGACCCAGTACTTC; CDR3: CASSQSQETQYF
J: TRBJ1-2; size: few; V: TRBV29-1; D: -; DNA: TGCAGCGTTCTAGGACAACCCAACTATGGCTACACCTTC; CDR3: CSVLGQPNYGYTF
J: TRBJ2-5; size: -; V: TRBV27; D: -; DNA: TGTGCCAGCAGGGCACAGGGCCAGACCCAGTACTTC; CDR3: CASRAQGQTQYF
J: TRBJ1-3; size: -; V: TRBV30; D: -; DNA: TGTGCCTGGGTACCGAGGGTTTGGTTTTCTCGCCCTGGAAACACCATATATTTT; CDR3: CAWVPRVWFSRPGNTIYF